Each of the 30 T cell receptor beta chains below was sequenced from the same sample in a study of T cell repertoires in cytomegalovirus infection. Their recognized antigens are unknown. TCRdb independently ran MiXCR on the reads; one entry per CDR3 protein. The sample lists about 770,000 distinct CDR3 sequences, about 28% occurring once. Sequencing used cultured CD8+ T cells from PBMCs, obtained from culture after CMV antigen stimulation. Every receptor here comes from a human donor in good health (CMV status not recorded). Some clones in this sample may be carry-over from other donors' samples.

This clonotype was picked up one time. Given a much more abundant clone one base away, this may be a read error. The chain uses TRBV5-1 and TRBJ2-2; a possible D gene is TRBD1 (6 bases). The germline gives CDR1 SGHRS, CDR2 YFSETQ. The CDR3 totals 14 residues. The chain's CDR3 is CVSSRTANTGELFF. CDR3 DNA: TGCGTCAGCAGCAGGACAGCAAACACCGGGGAGCTGTTTTTT.

Many counts were recorded for this clonotype. V usage is TRBV7-8 and J usage is TRBJ2-5, with D maybe TRBD1 (5 bases). There are 14 residues in the CDR3. V gave up 6 bases and J gave up 1 base, with 12 bases separating them. From germline, CDR1 is SGHVS and CDR2 FQNEAQ. CDR3 in amino acids: CASSFRQFQETQYF. CDR3 nucleotides: TGTGCCAGCAGTTTTAGACAGTTCCAAGAGACCCAGTACTTC.

The gene calls are TRBV27 and TRBJ1-5; possibly TRBD1 for D (6 bases). The CDR3 consists of 15 residues. The V gene's germline CDR1 is MNHEY and CDR2 SMNVEV (reference sequence). V was clipped by 1 base and J by 0 bases, with 7 bases between them. Written as DNA, the CDR3 is TGTGCCAGCAGTTTATGGGGGCCTAGCAATCAGCCCCAGCATTTT. Its protein is CASSLWGPSNQPQHF.

This clonotype has a handful of counts. The junction differs from germline at one of its ends, possibly a read error. This chain uses TRBV7-7 with TRBJ2-2; D not certain. The CDR3 extends over 14 amino acids. The germline V gene has CDR1 SSHAT and CDR2 FNYEAQ (reference sequence). CDR3 nucleotides: TGTGCTAGCAGCTTACCTGGCCAGGCCGGGGAGCTGTTTTTT. The encoded protein is CASSLPGQAGELFF.

The chain carries TRBV6-2 or TRBV6-3 and TRBJ1-1; D is unresolved. V was shortened by 2 bases and J by 4 bases, with 8 bases between the two germline ends. The CDR3 has 13 residues. The germline V gene encodes CDR1 MNHEY and CDR2 SVGEGT. The CDR3 nucleotides are TGTGCCAGCAGTTACCCGGGAGTCACTGAAGCTTTCTTT. It is translated as CASSYPGVTEAFF.

The chain carries TRBV4-1 and TRBJ1-5; weak D call: TRBD1 (5 bases). This CDR3 is 15 amino acids long. Germline V gene sequence: CDR1 MGHRA, CDR2 YSYEKL. Trimming stripped 4 bases from V and 5 bases from J, with 15 bases between. The CDR3 sequence is CASSPPAGGYQPQHF. CDR3 sequence (DNA): TGCGCCAGCAGCCCCCCGGCGGGGGGTTATCAGCCCCAGCATTTT.

This clonotype was seen a single time. This chain connects TRBV7-9 to TRBJ1-2; D gene uncertain. The CDR3 sequence is 15 residues long. CDR1 and CDR2 (germline): SEHNR, FQNEAQ (reference sequence). Trimming took off 7 bases at V and 0 bases at J, with 15 bases between the two ends. CDR3 bases: TGTGCCAGCACCCCGGGGTCGATAGCTAACTATGGCTACACCTTC. This sequence encodes CASTPGSIANYGYTF.

The chain employs TRBV27 and TRBJ2-7; D call uncertain. Germline V gives CDR1 MNHEY, CDR2 SMNVEV (reference sequence). V lost 5 bases to trimming and J lost 6 bases, with 14 bases between them. The CDR3 is 13 amino acids. The CDR3 loop reads CASSPRRYSEQYV. DNA for the CDR3: TGTGCCAGCAGTCCCAGACGGTACTCCGAGCAGTACGTC.

This clonotype was counted a single time. The chain couples TRBV7-4 to TRBJ1-5; D gene unclear. The germline CDR1 and CDR2 sequences are SGHVT and SQSDAQ. There are 14 residues in the CDR3. V was shortened by 5 bases and J by 11 bases, with 19 bases between the two germline ends. The CDR3 DNA is TGTGCCAGCAGCGTACCATTGATGGTACAGTCCCAGCATTTT. As protein: CASSVPLMVQSQHF. The full variable domain, completed using reference TRBV7-4 and TRBJ1-5, is GAGVSQSPRYKVAKRGRDVALRCDSISGHVTLYWYRQTLGQGSEVLTYSQSDAQRDKSGRPSGRFSAERPERSVSTLKIQRTEQGDSAVYLCASSVPLMVQSQHFGDGTRLSIL.

This chain joins TRBV10-3 and TRBJ2-5; weak D call: TRBD1 (5 bases). Germline CDR1 and CDR2: ENHRY and SYGVKD. This CDR3 contains 13 residues. V lost 6 bases, J lost 3 bases, and 11 bases lay in between. CDR3 in amino acids: CAIRKGVKETQYF. The CDR3 DNA is TGTGCCATCAGGAAAGGGGTTAAAGAGACCCAGTACTTC.

J is TRBJ2-1 and V is TRBV7-9; possibly TRBD2 for D (7 bases). Trimming took 1 base from V and 6 from J, leaving 16 bases between them. CDR1 is SEHNR and CDR2 is FQNEAQ in the germline V gene (reference sequence). The CDR3 is made up of 16 amino acids. The CDR3 sequence: CASSLGHRGAGNEQFF. The CDR3 nucleotides are TGTGCCAGCAGCTTAGGCCATCGGGGGGCTGGCAATGAGCAGTTCTTC.

In this sample, this clonotype turned up a few times. The chain uses TRBV19 and TRBJ1-4; D gene ambiguous. This CDR3 is built from 13 residues. Germline loops: CDR1 LNHDA, CDR2 SQIVND (reference sequence). V was shortened by 3 bases and J by 5 bases, with 7 bases between the two germline ends. In nucleotides, the CDR3 is TGTGCCAGTAGTATGAGGGCAAATGAAAAACTGTTTTTT. Translated: CASSMRANEKLFF.

The chain couples TRBV7-6 to TRBJ2-1; D may be TRBD1 (6 bases). Trimming took 3 bases from V and 6 from J, leaving 15 bases between them. This CDR3 comprises 15 residues. Germline V lookup: CDR1 SGHVS, CDR2 FNYEAQ. CDR3 loop: CASSLTGAFGNEQFF. In nucleotides, the CDR3 is TGTGCCAGCAGCTTGACAGGCGCCTTCGGCAATGAGCAGTTCTTC.

This clonotype was seen many times. The V call is TRBV7-6, the J call TRBJ2-2; 10 bases line up with TRBD2. This CDR3 spans 19 amino acids. With V trimmed by 2 bases and J by 4 bases, 13 bases remained unmatched. Looked up from germline, CDR1 is SGHVS and CDR2 is FNYEAQ. The DNA of the CDR3 is TGTGCCAGCAGCTTACTCCCGGGAGCGGGGGGGCCGGGCACCGGGGAGCTGTTTTTT. Translation: CASSLLPGAGGPGTGELFF.

This clonotype was found a few times. The J gene is TRBJ2-1, the V gene TRBV4-3; D is possibly TRBD2 (6 bases). The CDR3 covers 16 residues. Germline V gives CDR1 LGHNA, CDR2 YSLEER. The germline V and J ends were trimmed by 4 bases and 4 bases, with 17 bases remaining between them. CDR3 in DNA: TGCGCCAGCAGCCTATACCGTGCGGGGACTTACAATGAGCAGTTCTTC. Translation: CASSLYRAGTYNEQFF.

This clonotype was counted a few times. The gene calls are TRBV10-2 and TRBJ1-1; D unclear. Germline loops: CDR1 WSHSY, CDR2 SAAADI. The CDR3 loop spans 14 amino acids. V lost 2 bases and J lost 0, with 7 bases in between. In DNA, the CDR3 is TGCGCCAGCAGTGAGCGCCGTTTGAACACTGAAGCTTTCTTT. Protein product: CASSERRLNTEAFF.

V and J are TRBV6-5 and TRBJ2-1, with a tentative D call TRBD2 (6 bases). This CDR3 is 15 amino acids long. Germline V gene sequence: CDR1 MNHEY, CDR2 SVGAGI. V gave up 2 bases and J gave up 12 bases, with 20 bases separating them. The CDR3 loop reads CASSYHAGFGVGQFF. The DNA for the CDR3 is TGTGCCAGCAGTTACCATGCGGGGTTTGGGGTTGGGCAGTTCTTC.

The chain recombines TRBV6-5 with TRBJ1-1; no clear D gene. The CDR3 extends over 13 amino acids. Germline lookup yields CDR1 MNHEY and CDR2 SVGAGI. Trimming shortened V by 0 bases and J by 5 bases, and 7 bases separated the two germline ends. CDR3 protein: CASSYSGKTEAFF. CDR3 nucleotide sequence: TGTGCCAGCAGTTACTCAGGAAAAACTGAAGCTTTCTTT.

This clonotype is a singleton in its sample. The V and J genes are TRBV7-6 and TRBJ1-1; TRBD1 matches 7 bases. The ends lost 6 bases at V and 4 bases at J; junction bases unmatched: 8. Germline loops: CDR1 SGHVS, CDR2 FNYEAQ. This CDR3 is 14 amino acids long. The CDR3 DNA sequence: TGTGCCAGCAGTACAGGGGCGCGGGGCACTGAAGCTTTCTTT. It yields the protein CASSTGARGTEAFF.

In its sample, this clonotype was seen a few times. The rearrangement links TRBV19 to TRBJ1-5; no definite D call. CDR1 LNHDA and CDR2 SQIVND come from the germline V gene (reference sequence). This CDR3 comprises 13 residues. V was trimmed by 6 bases and J by 0 bases, leaving 6 bases between them. This chain's CDR3 is CASRDLSNQPQHF. The CDR3 nucleotides are TGTGCCAGTAGGGACCTTAGCAATCAGCCCCAGCATTTT.

V is TRBV5-1 and J is TRBJ2-3; 7 bases align to TRBD1. V lost 0 bases, J lost 4 bases, and 5 bases stayed unmatched. The CDR3 is 15 residues long. CDR1 SGHRS and CDR2 YFSETQ come from the germline V gene. CDR3 region: CASSLVGTVPDTQYF. The CDR3 DNA reads TGCGCCAGCAGCTTGGTGGGGACAGTCCCAGATACGCAGTATTTT.

This clonotype was recorded many times. The chain recombines TRBV7-2 with TRBJ2-1; D is unclear. The CDR3 spans 12 residues. The ends were cut back, 0 bases at V and 8 bases at J, with 5 bases in the middle. Per germline, CDR1 SGHTA and CDR2 FQGNSA. The CDR3 spells CASSLAGYEQFF. CDR3 in DNA: TGTGCCAGCAGCTTAGCCGGGTATGAGCAGTTCTTC.

This clonotype appeared many times. This chain connects TRBV27 to TRBJ1-6; D is unresolved. There are 15 residues in the CDR3. Germline CDR1 reads MNHEY; CDR2 reads SMNVEV (reference sequence). Trimming shortened V by 1 base and J by 7 bases, and 11 bases separated the two germline ends. CDR3 DNA: TGTGCCAGCAGTTTATACGCGGCTACGAATTCACCCCTCCACTTT. This codes for CASSLYAATNSPLHF.

This clonotype was counted only a few times. This chain uses TRBV5-4 with TRBJ2-1; 7 bases line up with TRBD1. CDR3 length equals 14 residues. CDR1 and CDR2 (germline): SGHNT, YYREEE (reference sequence). V dropped 0 bases and J dropped 8; count of bases not matched to a gene: 5. The CDR3 DNA sequence: TGTGCCAGCAGCTTGGGGGGACAGAGGGATGAGCAGTTCTTC. Translated, it gives CASSLGGQRDEQFF.

The chain combines TRBV25-1 with TRBJ2-7; TRBD1 is a possible D gene (5 bases). Looked up from germline, CDR1 is MGHDK and CDR2 is SYGVNS. Trimming took 3 bases from V and 3 from J, leaving 9 bases between them. The CDR3 totals 13 residues. CDR3 bases: TGTGCCAGCAGTGACAGGGTGGACTACGAGCAGTACTTC. Its protein is CASSDRVDYEQYF.

The chain carries TRBV27 and TRBJ2-7; D tentatively fits TRBD1 or TRBD2 (5 bases each). CDR1 and CDR2 (germline): MNHEY, SMNVEV (reference sequence). Trimming shortened V by 5 bases and J by 3 bases, and 17 bases separated the two germline ends. The CDR3 extends over 15 amino acids. CDR3 coding DNA: TGTGCCAGCAGTCCGCACTTCCGGGGCTACTACGAGCAGTACTTC. Amino acids: CASSPHFRGYYEQYF.

V usage is TRBV2 and J usage is TRBJ2-1; either TRBD1 or TRBD2 may fit D (5 bases each). Trimming took off 7 bases at V and 6 bases at J, with 10 bases between the two ends. Germline CDR1 SNHLY, CDR2 FYNNEI. The CDR3 spans 12 residues. CDR3 residues: CASILRGNEQFF. The CDR3 coding sequence is TGTGCCAGCATCCTGAGGGGCAATGAGCAGTTCTTC.

The genes are TRBV27 and TRBJ2-7, with D perhaps TRBD2 (7 bases). CDR1 is MNHEY, CDR2 SMNVEV, per germline (reference sequence). Trimming left V 1 base short and J 5 bases short, with 12 bases between. This CDR3 contains 14 residues. This CDR3 is CASSLYAGAHEQYF. The DNA of the CDR3 is TGTGCCAGCAGTTTATATGCGGGGGCCCACGAGCAGTACTTC.

This clonotype appeared a few times. This sequence joins TRBV12-5 and TRBJ2-1; weak D call: TRBD2 (6 bases). This CDR3 has 14 amino acids. V was clipped by 1 base and J by 5 bases, with 9 bases between them. Germline CDR1 and CDR2: LGHNT and FRNRAP. Written as DNA, the CDR3 is TGTGCTAGTGGTTTGGGACTAGAGAACAATGAGCAGTTCTTC. This sequence encodes CASGLGLENNEQFF.

This rearrangement joins TRBV12-3 or TRBV12-4 to TRBJ1-2; TRBD1 agrees at 7 bases. CDR3 size: 14 residues. The trim removed 5 bases at V and 8 bases at J, leaving 11 bases unmatched. This chain's CDR3 is CASSPAGGPEGYTF. The CDR3 bases are TGTGCCAGCAGTCCCGCAGGGGGGCCAGAAGGCTACACCTTC.